Below, 23 T cell receptor beta chains from the same sample are listed, as sequenced in a study of cytomegalovirus exposure and HLA in healthy donors. PCR used 60 Vbeta primers and 13 Jbeta primers. Libraries were prepared by immunoSEQ multiplex PCR; TCRdb keeps only in-frame clonotypes and omits some of them. The sample records around 130,000 clones, roughly 74% being singletons. The sample consisted of PBMCs. Receptors originate from a woman aged 45-65 years in good health and CMV-seropositive.

V and J are TRBV5-1 and TRBJ1-2, with D possibly matching TRBD1 (6 bases). V lost 0 bases and J 8 bases, leaving 14 bases between the germline ends. CDR1 SGHRS and CDR2 YFSETQ come from the germline V gene. There are 14 residues in the CDR3. The CDR3 sequence is CASSLEGGRGGYTF. The CDR3 DNA reads TGCGCCAGCAGCTTGGAGGGGGGGAGAGGAGGCTACACCTTC.

The chain couples TRBV6-1 to TRBJ2-5; D possibly corresponds to TRBD1 (5 bases). Trimming shortened V by 2 bases and J by 3 bases, and 13 bases separated the two germline ends. Per the germline V gene, CDR1 is MNHNS and CDR2 is SASEGT. This CDR3 is 15 amino acids long. The DNA of the CDR3 is TGTGCCAGCAGTGAAATTCAGGGTCGGGAAGAGACCCAGTACTTC. Translation: CASSEIQGREETQYF.

Concerning this clone itself: An end of the junction differs from the germline gene, which may be a read error. The V gene is TRBV5-4, the J gene TRBJ1-2, with D hard to call. CDR3 length: 11 residues. In germline, CDR1 is SGHNT, CDR2 YYREEE (reference sequence). CDR3 sequence: CASSSTGGYPF. The CDR3 DNA follows: TGTGCCAGCAGCTCGACGGGTGGCTACCCCTTC.

The chain carries TRBV4-2 and TRBJ1-5; D possibly corresponds to TRBD1 (6 bases). The V gene's germline CDR1 is LGHNA and CDR2 YNFKEQ. Trimming took 4 bases from V and 2 from J, leaving 15 bases between them. The CDR3 sequence is 16 residues long. CDR3 loop: CASSPWGGPGNQPQHF. Written as DNA, the CDR3 is TGTGCCAGCAGCCCTTGGGGGGGGCCGGGCAATCAGCCCCAGCATTTT.

The chain is built from TRBV11-2 and TRBJ2-5; 13 nucleotides match TRBD2. The CDR3 spans 17 residues. With V trimmed by 5 bases and J by 5 bases, 11 bases remained unmatched. Germline CDR1 and CDR2: SGHAT and FQNNGV. The CDR3 spells CASSPSWGLAGMETQYF. The CDR3 bases are TGTGCCAGCAGCCCGAGCTGGGGACTAGCGGGGATGGAGACCCAGTACTTC.

The chain has TRBV6-6 and TRBJ1-1; 7 nucleotides line up with TRBD1. With V trimmed by 2 bases and J by 3 bases, 3 bases remained unmatched. In germline, CDR1 is MNHNY, CDR2 SVGAGI (reference sequence). The CDR3 runs 14 residues. The CDR3 DNA follows: TGTGCCAGCAGTTACACCACAGGGGACACTGAAGCTTTCTTT. This encodes CASSYTTGDTEAFF.

The rearrangement uses TRBV9 and TRBJ2-2, with 8 bases aligning to TRBD1. CDR3 length equals 15 residues. Germline CDR1 is SGDLS and CDR2 is YYNGEE. J lost 5 bases, V lost 1 base, and 4 bases had no gene match. This CDR3 is CASSVSGQGTGELFF. CDR3 coding DNA: TGTGCCAGCAGCGTAAGTGGACAGGGAACCGGGGAGCTGTTTTTT.

The genes are TRBV6-5 and TRBJ2-5; tentatively, D is TRBD2 (5 bases). This CDR3 region has 11 residues. The V gene lost 7 bases and the J gene lost 5 bases, with 8 bases spanning the gap. The germline CDR1 and CDR2 sequences are MNHEY and SVGAGI. CDR3 residues: CASTSGETQYF. Written as DNA, the CDR3 is TGTGCCAGCACTTCGGGGGAGACCCAGTACTTC.

V is TRBV7-9 and J is TRBJ1-5; D remains unclear. Germline CDR1 reads SEHNR; CDR2 reads FQNEAQ (reference sequence). V lost 3 bases and J 0 bases, leaving 9 bases between the germline ends. The CDR3 sequence is 15 residues long. The CDR3 protein is CASSFNGDSNQPQHF. The CDR3 nucleotides read TGTGCCAGCAGCTTTAACGGGGATAGCAATCAGCCCCAGCATTTT.

J is TRBJ2-1 and V is TRBV6-1; weak D call: TRBD2 (5 bases). Germline CDR1 is MNHNS and CDR2 is SASEGT. Trimming took 7 bases from V and 5 from J, leaving 18 bases between them. The CDR3 has 15 residues. CDR3 bases: TGTGCCAGCAACGAAGGCTCTAGCTTCAACAATGAGCAGTTCTTC. It yields the protein CASNEGSSFNNEQFF.

The V call is TRBV6-5, the J call TRBJ1-4; 8 nucleotides line up with TRBD1. The trim removed 8 bases at V and 7 bases at J, leaving 12 bases unmatched. The CDR3 sequence is 15 residues long. The V gene's germline CDR1 is MNHEY and CDR2 SVGAGI. This CDR3 reads CASRGQGARSEKLFF. The DNA of the CDR3 is TGTGCCAGCCGCGGGCAGGGGGCGCGATCTGAAAAACTGTTTTTT.

The rearrangement uses TRBV21-1 and TRBJ2-3; the tabulated D call, TRBD1, remains unverified against the DNA. TRBV21-1 is a pseudogene locus. The CDR3 sequence is 16 residues long. CDR3 coding DNA: TGTGCCAGCAGCAAAACGGACAGGGGGCAGGTAGATACGCAGTATTTT. Encoded protein: CASSKTDRGQVDTQYF.

V usage is TRBV5-4 and J usage is TRBJ1-6, with D maybe TRBD1 (5 bases). Looked up from germline, CDR1 is SGHNT and CDR2 is YYREEE (reference sequence). V was trimmed by 4 bases and J by 7 bases, leaving 18 bases between them. The CDR3 contains 16 residues. CDR3 sequence: CASSRSVGGMNSPLHF. The CDR3 DNA reads TGTGCCAGCAGCCGCAGCGTCGGGGGAATGAATTCACCCCTCCACTTT. The variable domain in full, with the rest retrieved from reference TRBV5-4 and TRBJ1-6, is ETGVTQSPTHLIKTRGQQVTLRCSSQSGHNTVSWYQQALGQGPQFIFQYYREEENGRGNFPPRFSGLQFPNYSSELNVNALELDDSALYLCASSRSVGGMNSPLHFGNGTRLTVT.

The rearrangement uses TRBV2 and TRBJ2-3, with D possibly matching TRBD2 (7 bases). V lost 7 bases and J lost 6, with 17 bases in between. The CDR3 has 14 residues. The germline CDR1 and CDR2 sequences are SNHLY and FYNNEI. CDR3: CASMRRGGGDTQYF. DNA of the CDR3: TGTGCCAGCATGAGGAGGGGGGGTGGTGATACGCAGTATTTT.

Only a few counts were recorded for this clone. The V and J genes are TRBV18 and TRBJ2-7; perhaps TRBD2 as D (6 bases). Looked up from germline, CDR1 is KGHSH and CDR2 is LQKENI. The CDR3 is made up of 13 amino acids. Trimming shortened V by 1 base and J by 6 bases, and 10 bases separated the two germline ends. CDR3 loop: CASSPLSEGEQYF. CDR3 DNA: TGTGCCAGCTCACCACTTTCGGAGGGCGAGCAGTACTTC.

The chain has TRBV5-1 and TRBJ2-1; 8 bases are a match to TRBD1. Germline assignment: CDR1 SGHRS and CDR2 YFSETQ. Trimming at V came to 3 bases and at J to 0 bases, leaving 5 bases not matched to a gene. This CDR3 has 16 residues. Here the CDR3 reads CASSWGQESSYNEQFF. The CDR3 DNA follows: TGCGCCAGCAGCTGGGGACAGGAGAGCTCCTACAATGAGCAGTTCTTC.

The chain is built from TRBV29-1 and TRBJ1-1; 9 nucleotides align to TRBD1. The length of the CDR3 is 13 residues. V shed 6 bases and J 2 bases; nucleotides not matched to a gene: 4. Looked up from germline, CDR1 is SQVTM and CDR2 is ANQGSEA. The CDR3 sequence: CSVATGGNTEAFF. DNA of the CDR3: TGCAGCGTCGCGACAGGGGGAAACACTGAAGCTTTCTTT.

This chain links TRBV29-1 with TRBJ1-2; D is undetermined. This CDR3 comprises 15 residues. Looked up from germline, CDR1 is SQVTM and CDR2 is ANQGSEA. Trimming took 3 bases from V and 8 from J, leaving 22 bases between them. The CDR3, as DNA: TGCAGCGTTGATTCCGAGACGGAGACCAGCTCCGGCTACACCTTC. It yields the protein CSVDSETETSSGYTF.

The chain links TRBV27 to TRBJ2-1; the D gene is possibly TRBD1 (5 bases). Trimming shortened V by 6 bases and J by 0 bases, and 12 bases separated the two germline ends. This CDR3 spans 15 amino acids. Per germline, CDR1 MNHEY and CDR2 SMNVEV (reference sequence). The CDR3: CASSAGRSSYNEQFF. CDR3 nucleotides: TGTGCCAGCAGCGCAGGGCGGAGCTCCTACAATGAGCAGTTCTTC.

The chain joins TRBV19 to TRBJ2-3; 7 nucleotides align to TRBD2. Germline V gene data show CDR1 as LNHDA and CDR2 as SQIVND (reference sequence). Trimming removed 5 bases from V and 2 bases from J; junction bases left unmatched: 7. This CDR3 contains 15 residues. Here the CDR3 reads CASSPLGGSTDTQYF. For the CDR3, the DNA is TGTGCCAGTAGTCCCCTGGGGGGGTCCACAGATACGCAGTATTTT.

J is TRBJ2-1 and V is TRBV9; 12 nucleotides line up with TRBD1. Germline loops: CDR1 SGDLS, CDR2 YYNGEE. V shed 2 bases and J 9 bases; nucleotides not matched to a gene: 6. This CDR3 comprises 15 residues. The CDR3 loop is CASSVTGQGAGEQFF. CDR3 nucleotides: TGTGCCAGCAGCGTTACGGGACAGGGGGCGGGTGAGCAGTTCTTC.

CDR3 sequence (DNA): TGTGCCATCAGTGAGTCGGTAGCGGGGGAGACAGATACGCAGTATTTT. Its protein product is CAISESVAGETDTQYF. The chain joins TRBV10-3 to TRBJ2-3; 9 bases line up with TRBD2. This CDR3 has 16 residues. V shed 0 bases and J 3 bases; nucleotides not matched to a gene: 4. Germline loops: CDR1 ENHRY, CDR2 SYGVKD.

DNA for the CDR3: TGTGCCAGTAGTCCCACAGGGTTCAATCAGCCCCAGCATTTT. The encoded protein is CASSPTGFNQPQHF. V is TRBV19 and J is TRBJ1-5; possible D gene TRBD1, 6 bases. The germline V gene encodes CDR1 LNHDA and CDR2 SQIVND (reference sequence). Trimming stripped 5 bases from V and 3 bases from J, with 11 bases between. The CDR3 length is 14 residues.